A single sample gave rise to the 20 T cell receptor beta chains below, sequenced in a study of blood T cell repertoires in COVID-19. Clones were read by immunoSEQ multiplex PCR, and TCRdb kept only the in-frame ones, dropping some. The sample holds about 380,000 clones, approximately 84% seen once. Sequenced material: PBMCs or T cells enriched from blood (not recorded which). The receptor source for this set is a woman in her 30s who had recovered from COVID-19.

The chain links TRBV11-2 to TRBJ2-2, with 9 bases fitting TRBD1. CDR1 and CDR2 from the germline V gene are SGHAT and FQNNGV. V lost 5 bases, J lost 7 bases, and 5 bases stayed unmatched. This CDR3 spans 14 amino acids. The CDR3 bases are TGTGCCAGCAGCACTACAGGGGGCGGCGGGGAGCTGTTTTTT. It is translated as CASSTTGGGGELFF.

This chain links TRBV27 with TRBJ1-4, with D possibly matching TRBD1 (6 bases). This CDR3 contains 15 residues. Germline CDR1 reads MNHEY; CDR2 reads SMNVEV (reference sequence). Trimming shortened V by 3 bases and J by 5 bases, and 13 bases separated the two germline ends. This chain's CDR3 is CASSFYDRINEKLFF. The CDR3 DNA sequence: TGTGCCAGCAGTTTCTACGACAGGATCAATGAAAAACTGTTTTTT.

The rearrangement links TRBV2 to TRBJ1-5, with 8 bases that match TRBD1. The CDR3 is 15 residues long. Germline V gene lookup returns CDR1 SNHLY and CDR2 FYNNEI. V was pared by 6 bases and J by 0 bases, with 4 bases of the junction left unmatched. The CDR3 DNA follows: TGTGCCAGCAGACTCGGACAGGGTAGCAATCAGCCCCAGCATTTT. Its protein is CASRLGQGSNQPQHF.

This chain joins TRBV10-3 and TRBJ2-1, with TRBD2 matching over 10 bases. Looked up from germline, CDR1 is ENHRY and CDR2 is SYGVKD. This CDR3 has 17 amino acids. After removal of 6 bases from V and 3 bases from J, the junction contained 11 bases not matched to a gene. The CDR3 here is CAIRRSPGTSVYNEQFF. In nucleotides, the CDR3 is TGTGCCATCAGACGATCCCCCGGGACTAGCGTCTACAATGAGCAGTTCTTC.

The chain carries TRBV5-1 and TRBJ1-1; 8 bases fit TRBD1. V was clipped by 3 bases and J by 1 base; unmatched bases: 5. The germline V gene has CDR1 SGHRS and CDR2 YFSETQ. The CDR3 has 15 residues. The CDR3 DNA is TGCGCCAGCAGCTCAACTGGGACAGGGAACACTGAAGCTTTCTTT. Translated, it gives CASSSTGTGNTEAFF. Full variable domain (remainder filled in from reference TRBV5-1 and TRBJ1-1): KAGVTQTPRYLIKTRGQQVTLSCSPISGHRSVSWYQQTPGQGLQFLFEYFSETQRNKGNFPGRFSGRQFSNSRSEMNVSTLELGDSALYLCASSSTGTGNTEAFFGQGTRLTVV.

This chain connects TRBV28 to TRBJ1-2; D may be TRBD1 (5 bases). The length of the CDR3 is 14 residues. V lost 5 bases and J 4 bases, leaving 14 bases between the germline ends. CDR1 is MDHEN, CDR2 SYDVKM, per germline. The CDR3 nucleotides read TGTGCCAGCAGTCTCACCCAGGGACTCTATGGCTACACCTTC. Its translation is CASSLTQGLYGYTF.

This clone has more than one count but fewer than ten. The chain couples TRBV4-1 to TRBJ2-3; TRBD2 matches at 14 bases. Unmatched junction bases numbered 7, after V lost 4 bases and J lost 4 bases. CDR1 is MGHRA and CDR2 is YSYEKL in the germline V gene. There are 17 residues in the CDR3. CDR3 nucleotides: TGCGCCAGCAGCCCCCGACTAGCGGGGGGGAGGGCAGATACGCAGTATTTT. Its protein product is CASSPRLAGGRADTQYF.

The rearrangement joins TRBV28 to TRBJ2-1; 7 bases map to TRBD1. CDR3 length: 16 amino acids. The V gene end was trimmed by 5 bases and the J gene end by 9 bases; junction bases not matched to a gene: 16. Germline V gives CDR1 MDHEN, CDR2 SYDVKM. CDR3 amino acids: CASSPLTGELTTEQFF. As DNA, the CDR3 is TGTGCCAGCAGTCCACTCACAGGGGAGCTGACAACTGAGCAGTTCTTC.

The chain couples TRBV5-1 to TRBJ2-5; 7 bases align to TRBD1. CDR1 is SGHRS and CDR2 is YFSETQ in the germline V gene. The CDR3 spans 15 residues. V was pared by 4 bases and J by 0 bases, with 6 bases of the junction left unmatched. CDR3 protein: CASSPGTAHQETQYF. As DNA, the CDR3 is TGCGCCAGCAGCCCTGGGACAGCCCACCAAGAGACCCAGTACTTC.

This chain joins TRBV6-5 and TRBJ1-1; 9 nucleotides line up with TRBD1. The germline gives CDR1 MNHEY, CDR2 SVGAGI. J gave up 12 bases and V 5 bases, and 10 bases lay outside the gene matches. The CDR3 has 13 residues. For the CDR3, the DNA is TGTGCCAGCAGTCCTAGGGACAGGGCGAAGACTTTCTTT. Amino acids: CASSPRDRAKTFF.

The V and J genes are TRBV28 and TRBJ1-4; D is perhaps TRBD1 (5 bases). The V gene lost 6 bases and the J gene lost 4 bases, with 15 bases spanning the gap. The CDR3 covers 15 residues. Germline V gene data show CDR1 as MDHEN and CDR2 as SYDVKM. CDR3 sequence (DNA): TGTGCCAGCAGCCAAACAGGCCTCTATAATGAAAAACTGTTTTTT. Its protein product is CASSQTGLYNEKLFF. Variable domain in full (rest from reference TRBV28 and TRBJ1-4): DVKVTQSSRYLVKRTGEKVFLECVQDMDHENMFWYRQDPGLGLRLIYFSYDVKMKEKGDIPEGYSVSREKKERFSLILESASTNQTSMYLCASSQTGLYNEKLFFGSGTQLSVL.

The chain combines TRBV14 with TRBJ1-1; TRBD1 aligns across 8 bases. Germline V gives CDR1 SGHDN, CDR2 FVKESK. Losses at the gene ends were 5 bases for V and 0 bases for J; bases not matched to a gene: 8. The CDR3 covers 16 residues. CDR3 in amino acids: CASSDRQGTMNTEAFF. CDR3 in DNA: TGTGCCAGCAGCGACCGACAGGGGACCATGAACACTGAAGCTTTCTTT.

The rearrangement links TRBV5-1 to TRBJ2-7, with D unclear. CDR1 is SGHRS, CDR2 YFSETQ, per germline. Trimming stripped 0 bases from V and 0 bases from J, with 7 bases between. This CDR3 comprises 14 residues. The CDR3 sequence is CASSLDQASYEQYF. DNA for the CDR3: TGCGCCAGCAGCTTGGATCAGGCCTCCTACGAGCAGTACTTC.

V and J are TRBV4-2 and TRBJ2-3, with 9 bases fitting TRBD2. Germline-derived CDR1 and CDR2 are LGHNA and YNFKEQ. J gave up 6 bases and V 0 bases, and 13 bases lay outside the gene matches. The CDR3 is 18 residues long. CDR3 region: CASSQDLVGLAGKDTQYF. The CDR3 nucleotides are TGTGCCAGCAGCCAAGATTTAGTCGGGCTAGCGGGAAAGGATACGCAGTATTTT.

This rearrangement joins TRBV5-1 to TRBJ2-7; D possibly corresponds to TRBD2 (6 bases). V lost 1 base and J 5 bases, leaving 10 bases between the germline ends. Germline CDR1 SGHRS, CDR2 YFSETQ. The CDR3 totals 13 residues. The CDR3 region is CASSLRWGDEQYF. The CDR3, as DNA: TGCGCCAGCAGCTTGAGGTGGGGGGACGAGCAGTACTTC.

This chain links TRBV3-1 (or the pseudogene TRBV3-2) with TRBJ2-1; 11 bases line up with TRBD1. V was clipped by 5 bases and J by 8 bases; unmatched bases: 8. CDR3 length: 15 amino acids. Germline values: CDR1 LGHDT, CDR2 YNNKEL (reference sequence). The CDR3: CASSSRDRGVDEQFF. Written as DNA, the CDR3 is TGTGCCAGCAGCTCCCGGGACAGGGGGGTAGATGAGCAGTTCTTC.

As to this clone: One end of the junction fails to match germline, which may point to a read error. This rearrangement joins TRBV19 to TRBJ1-4, with a possible D match to TRBD1 (5 bases). The V gene's germline CDR1 is LNHDA and CDR2 SQIVND (reference sequence). The CDR3 has 14 residues. CDR3 bases: TGTGCCAGTAGTTTAGAGACAGAAAATGAAAAACTGTTTTTT. Translating gives CASSLETENEKLFF. Based on the CDR3 plus reference TRBV19 and TRBJ1-4, the full variable domain is DGGITQSPKYLFRKEGQNVTLSCEQNLNHDAMYWYRQDPGQGLRLIYYSQIVNDFQKGDIAEGYSVSREKKESFPLTVTSAQKNPTAFYLCASSLETENEKLFFGSGTQLSVL.

The CDR3 loop reads CASSLSSGLAGGDTQYF. CDR3 bases: TGTGCCAGCAGCTTAAGTTCGGGACTAGCGGGAGGAGATACGCAGTATTTT. The genes are TRBV7-2 and TRBJ2-3, with 15 bases fitting TRBD2. With V trimmed by 2 bases and J by 5 bases, 5 bases remained unmatched. CDR3 length equals 17 residues. Germline CDR1 is SGHTA and CDR2 is FQGNSA.

The gene calls are TRBV4-2 and TRBJ1-5; 8 nucleotides line up with TRBD1. This CDR3 region has 15 residues. Germline CDR1 and CDR2: LGHNA and YNFKEQ. Losses at the gene ends were 0 bases for V and 7 bases for J; bases not matched to a gene: 5. CDR3 loop: CASSQEQGARQPQHF. The CDR3 DNA sequence: TGTGCCAGCAGCCAAGAGCAGGGGGCAAGGCAGCCCCAGCATTTT.

DNA of the CDR3: TGCGCCAGCAGCCAGGACAGGATTAATGAAAAACTGTTTTTT. Amino acid sequence: CASSQDRINEKLFF. The gene calls are TRBV4-1 and TRBJ1-4; 7 bases fit TRBD1. This CDR3 contains 14 residues. V trimming: 3 bases; J trimming: 4 bases; junction bases outside the gene matches: 2. In germline, CDR1 is MGHRA, CDR2 YSYEKL.